This T cell receptor beta chain was identified during a study of T cell responses to AZD1222 COVID-19 vaccine (dated by TCRdb to about 2021). At the level of the whole study: A total of about 230 trial participants underwent TCR sequencing, of whom 200 to 220 received two doses of AZD1222 and some 26 received two doses of the MenACWY control vaccine. Trial participants were enrolled by age into 18-55, 56-69 and 70-plus year subgroups, with roughly 150, 30 and 60 TCR-sequenced participants respectively. Results the study describes overall, beyond this receptor: CD4 TCRs associated with the vaccine covered the entire spike protein, and the dominant responses were in regions 160-218 and 743-854. A significant rise in spike-specific TCR breadth and depth was observed after two AZD1222 doses relative to day 0 and relative to MenACWY recipients. In the small 56-69-year group, the increase in depth fell short of significance, most likely because of low power. Conclusions about previously exposed vaccinees are limited, since just five or six AZD1222 recipients were seropositive for SARS-CoV-2 at baseline. Because no samples from the day 14 peak response were available, repertoires could be characterized only after the peak T cell response. Participants were mostly white British, with more females than males. The authors suggested clonal diversity may have been underestimated. Reportedly, close to half of the unique spike-specific TCRs recognized epitopes lying outside the regions that are mutated in the B.1.351 and B.1.1.7 variants.

On this clone itself: Its antigen is not yet known. No much larger clone exists at a distance of one base, and base qualities are not known.

In the germline V gene (reference sequence), CDR1 corresponds to MNHEY and CDR2 to SMNVEV. V and J lose 2 bases and 4 bases, and a span of 8 bases separates them. There are 13 amino acids in the CDR3, from cysteine to phenylalanine inclusive. Of all the DNA, just the CDR3 is kept, 39 bases in frame from base 1. The CDR3 regions of human TCRbeta chains were analyzed by immunosequencing. Concerning the study's data processing: Repertoire TCRs were checked for matches against a reference library of SARS-CoV-2-specific TCRs that had been generated using the MIRA antigen-specificity platform. Breadth was defined as the fraction of unique TCRs that were SARS-CoV-2-associated. Depth was defined as the fraction of total T cells that were SARS-CoV-2-associated. Each spike-specific TCR was assigned to its reactive spike region and to a CD4 or CD8 class using the MIRA data. Log10-transformed breadth and depth values were compared by one-way ANOVA with Sidak's multiple comparisons tests. This immuneACCESS table, as held by TCRdb, lists in-frame sequences with V and J called but not all clones. Of the missing ones, under half trace to an unresolved V gene in checked studies; the others have no known cause. Clone size and the V and J calls come from that table; the DNA yielded D and trimming. Present in this sample are about 48,000 clones, approximately 86% of which were seen just once. The ten largest clones add up to approximately 7% of the sample.

Reading the label with the study, this specimen's time point is: about 28 days (+/-7) after the second vaccine dose. Because spike-specific TCR depth and breadth did not differ between the two schedules, AZD1222 recipients who got a second dose at roughly 4 weeks were pooled with those who got a second dose at roughly 12 weeks. Vaccinee samples were obtained from the UK trials COV001 and COV002, which included a single-blind randomized controlled phase 2/3 trial of AZD1222 (ChAdOx1 nCoV-19) in healthy adults. For TCRbeta chain sequencing, PBMC samples from trial participants were taken at day 0 and at day 28 after the second dose.

The starting material was peripheral blood, obtained 28 days after the second AZD1222 dose. The chain uses TRBV27 and TRBJ1-2; the D gene is perhaps TRBD1, from 6 matching bases. The TCR comes from an adult who received the AZD1222 COVID-19 vaccine. The DNA reads TGTGCCAGCAGTTTAAGGGGGATCTATGGCTACACCTTC. It translates as CASSLRGIYGYTF.